This paragraph reports one T cell receptor beta chain. The antigen is unknown. The data are from a study of cytomegalovirus exposure and HLA in healthy donors. Study outcomes and limitations: Among the CMV-associated chains, three were confirmed in vitro as specific for CMV antigens. TCR beta chains associated with HLA were, in a later analysis, more clonally expanded than equally common others.

60 Vbeta and 13 Jbeta primers were used in PCR. Using immunoSEQ multiplex PCR, the repertoire was profiled, and TCRdb retains in-frame clones only, with some absent. Its listing shows approximately 130,000 clones. The sequence derives from a woman in her sixties in good health and CMV-seronegative. The sample taken for sequencing was PBMCs.

This CDR3 reads CASSGGLAGAYNEQFF. For the CDR3, the DNA is TGTGCCAGCAGTGGAGGTCTAGCGGGGGCCTACAATGAGCAGTTCTTC. The genes are TRBV6-1 and TRBJ2-1; 10 bases are shared with TRBD2. The CDR3 sequence is 16 residues long. V trimming: 4 bases; J trimming: 2 bases; junction bases outside the gene matches: 5. Germline CDR1 MNHNS, CDR2 SASEGT.